This TCR beta chain appears in the sequencing data of a study of blood T cell repertoires in COVID-19. Measured with immunoSEQ multiplex PCR; TCRdb has only the in-frame clones, and not every one. The data hold around 64,000 clones, with roughly nine tenths observed a single time. V shed 2 bases and J shed 5 bases, with 9 bases lying between them. CDR3 length: 14 residues. Germline lookup yields CDR1 LGHDT and CDR2 YNNKEL (reference sequence). Sequenced sample: peripheral blood. This sequence joins TRBV3-1 (or the pseudogene TRBV3-2) and TRBJ2-2; no reliable D call. The clonotype was recovered from an elderly woman with acute or convalescent COVID-19. CDR3: CASSQFPATGELFF. DNA for the CDR3: TGTGCCAGCAGCCAATTCCCAGCGACCGGGGAGCTGTTTTTT.